The entry below describes one T cell receptor beta chain. What it recognizes is unknown. This sample was taken from a study of T cell responses to AZD1222 COVID-19 vaccine. Overall study findings and caveats: Females made up more of the donors, who were largely white British, and clonal diversity may have come out too low. Repertoire sampling happened only post peak T cell response.

The CDR3 has 13 residues. V was cut by 1 base and J by 9 bases, with 10 bases left in between. Germline V CDR1 and CDR2: MDHEN, SYDVKM. Here immunoSEQ multiplex PCR was the method, and the copy in TCRdb shows in-frame clones only, minus some. The data contain more than 95,000 clones, 85% to 90% of them singletons. The sequenced sample was peripheral blood, obtained 28 days after the second AZD1222 dose. This receptor was obtained from an adult who received the AZD1222 COVID-19 vaccine. V gene TRBV28 combines with J gene TRBJ2-1; no definite D call. The CDR3 DNA is TGTGCCAGCAGTTTATTAAGAACGGGTGAGCAGTTCTTC. Its protein is CASSLLRTGEQFF.